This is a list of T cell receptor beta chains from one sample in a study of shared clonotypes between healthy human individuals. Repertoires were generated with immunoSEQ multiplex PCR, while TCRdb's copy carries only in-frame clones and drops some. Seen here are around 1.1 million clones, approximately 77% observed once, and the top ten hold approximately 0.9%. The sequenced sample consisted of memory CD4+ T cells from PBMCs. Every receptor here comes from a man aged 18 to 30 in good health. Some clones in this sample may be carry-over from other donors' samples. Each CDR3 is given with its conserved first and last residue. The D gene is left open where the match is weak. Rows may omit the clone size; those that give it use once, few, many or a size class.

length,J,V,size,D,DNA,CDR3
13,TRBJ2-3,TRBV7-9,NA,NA,TGTGCCAGCAGCTTACAGAGAGCAGATACGCAGTATTTT,CASSLQRADTQYF
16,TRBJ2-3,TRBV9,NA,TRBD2,TGTGCCAGCAGCGCGTCGACTAGCGGGATTCTTGATACGCAGTATTTT,CASSASTSGILDTQYF
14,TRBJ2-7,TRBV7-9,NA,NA,TGTGCCAGCCGACCAGGGGACTACTCCTACGAGCAGTACTTC,CASRPGDYSYEQYF
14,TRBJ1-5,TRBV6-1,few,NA,TGTGCCAGCACTCTGGCAGGGGACAATCAGCCCCAGCATTTT,CASTLAGDNQPQHF
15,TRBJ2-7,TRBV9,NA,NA,TGTGCCAGCAGCCCCCCAGCTGGGGGTGGAGGCGAGCAGTACTTC,CASSPPAGGGGEQYF
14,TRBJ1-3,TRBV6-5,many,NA,TGTGCCAGCAGTTACCGGGACGGGATAAACACCATATATTTT,CASSYRDGINTIYF
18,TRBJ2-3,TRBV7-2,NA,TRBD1,TGTGCCAGCAGCTTAGGGGGTATGGCAGGGGGTATCGCAGATACGCAGTATTTT,CASSLGGMAGGIADTQYF
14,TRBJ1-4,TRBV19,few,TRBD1,TGTGCCAGTAACCGGGGACAGGGGAATGAAAAACTGTTTTTT,CASNRGQGNEKLFF
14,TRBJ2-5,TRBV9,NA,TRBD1,TGTGCCAGCAGCTTAGGGACAGGGGAAGAGACCCAGTACTTC,CASSLGTGEETQYF
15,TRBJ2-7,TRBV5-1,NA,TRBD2,TGCGCCAGCAGCTTGGAACTAGCGGGACATTACGAGCAGTACTTC,CASSLELAGHYEQYF
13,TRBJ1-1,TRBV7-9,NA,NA,TGTGCCAGCAGCTTAGAAGGGGCGGCTGAAGCTTTCTTT,CASSLEGAAEAFF
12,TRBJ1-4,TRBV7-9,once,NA,TGTGCCAGCAGCCGATCGAATGAAAAACTGTTTTTT,CASSRSNEKLFF
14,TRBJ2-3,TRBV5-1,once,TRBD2,TGCGCCAGCAAGCAAGCGGGAGGAGCGGATACGCAGTATTTT,CASKQAGGADTQYF
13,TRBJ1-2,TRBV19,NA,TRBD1,TGTGCCAGTAGGTACCGGGACAGCTATGGCTACACCTTC,CASRYRDSYGYTF
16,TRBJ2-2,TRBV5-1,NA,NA,TGCGCCAGCAGCTTGGAGGTGATACTGGGCACCGGGGAGCTGTTTTTT,CASSLEVILGTGELFF
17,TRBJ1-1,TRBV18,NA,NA,TGTGCCAGCTCACCCCCCGCTGAAGGGGGACAGAACACTGAAGCTTTCTTT,CASSPPAEGGQNTEAFF
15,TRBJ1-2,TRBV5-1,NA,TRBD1,TGCGCCAGCAGCTTTGTAACAGGGGATAACTATGGCTACACCTTC,CASSFVTGDNYGYTF
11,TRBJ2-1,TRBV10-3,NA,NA,TGTGCCATCAGTGAGAGCGATGAGCAGTTCTTC,CAISESDEQFF
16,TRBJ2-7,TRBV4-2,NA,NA,TGTGCCAGCAGCCAAGATCTGGGCAGCACCCCCTATGCGCAGTACTTC,CASSQDLGSTPYAQYF
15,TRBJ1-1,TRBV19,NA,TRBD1,TGTGCCAGTAGTATAGGCGGGACAGGGTCGCCTGAAGCTTTCTTT,CASSIGGTGSPEAFF
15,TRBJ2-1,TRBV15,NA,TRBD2,TGTGCCACCAGCTCACCCAAGCGGGAGTCCCATGAGCAGTTCTTC,CATSSPKRESHEQFF
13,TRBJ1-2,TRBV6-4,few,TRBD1,TGTGCCAGCAGTAAGGGGACAGGGAATGGCTACACCTTC,CASSKGTGNGYTF
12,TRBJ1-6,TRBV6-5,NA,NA,TGTGCCAGCAGTTACGGAGTCGGACCCCTCCACTTT,CASSYGVGPLHF
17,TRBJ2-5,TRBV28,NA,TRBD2,TGTGCCAGCAGTTCAGGGACTAGCGGGGGAGAATTAGTGACCCAGTACTTC,CASSSGTSGGELVTQYF
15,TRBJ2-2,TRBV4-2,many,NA,TGTGCCAGCAGCCCCTCTGGCTCGAACACCGGGGAGCTGTTTTTT,CASSPSGSNTGELFF
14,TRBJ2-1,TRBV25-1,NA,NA,TGTGCCAGCCTTGGGCCTTACGGCTACAATGAGCAGTTCTTC,CASLGPYGYNEQFF
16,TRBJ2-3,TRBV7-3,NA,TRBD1,TGTGCCAGCAGCTTGAGCCGGGACAGGGGCACAGATACGCAGTATTTT,CASSLSRDRGTDTQYF
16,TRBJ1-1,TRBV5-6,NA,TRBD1,TGTGCCAGCAGCTTGGCGCCGGACAGGGGGCTTGCTGAAGCTTTCTTT,CASSLAPDRGLAEAFF
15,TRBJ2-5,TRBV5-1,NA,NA,TGCGCCAGCAGCTTTGGGTCCGAAGGAGGGGAGACCCAGTACTTC,CASSFGSEGGETQYF
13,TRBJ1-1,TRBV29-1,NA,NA,TGCAGCGTTGTTCAGGGTGGAGGGACTGAAGCTTTCTTT,CSVVQGGGTEAFF
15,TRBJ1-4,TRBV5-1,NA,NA,TGCGCCAGCAGCCCCTCGGCGACAGTTAATGAAAAACTGTTTTTT,CASSPSATVNEKLFF
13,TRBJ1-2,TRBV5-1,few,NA,TGCGCCAGCAGCTTGGCCGCCAGGGGCGGCTACACCTTC,CASSLAARGGYTF
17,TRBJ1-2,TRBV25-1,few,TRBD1,TGTGCCAGCAGTGAATGGAGGGGGGACAGAGCTAACTATGGCTACACCTTC,CASSEWRGDRANYGYTF
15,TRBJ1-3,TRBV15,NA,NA,TGTGCCACCAGCAGAGACAGGGGCTCTGGAAACACCATATATTTT,CATSRDRGSGNTIYF
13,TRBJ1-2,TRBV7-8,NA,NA,TGTGCCAGCAGCTTAGTGGGTGAGGATGGCTACACCTTC,CASSLVGEDGYTF
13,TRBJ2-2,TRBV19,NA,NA,TGTGCCAGTAGTACCCGGGACCGCGGGGAGCTGTTTTTT,CASSTRDRGELFF
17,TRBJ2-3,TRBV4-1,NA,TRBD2,TGCGCCAGCAGCCAGTCGGGTCGGACTAGTTTCACAGATACGCAGTATTTT,CASSQSGRTSFTDTQYF
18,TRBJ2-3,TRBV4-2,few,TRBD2,TGTGCCAGCAGCCAAGATCGGCCTAGCGGCCTTAGGGGTGATACGCAGTATTTT,CASSQDRPSGLRGDTQYF
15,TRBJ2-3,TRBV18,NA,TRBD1,TGTGCCAGCTCACCCGGACAGGAGCGCACAGATACGCAGTATTTT,CASSPGQERTDTQYF
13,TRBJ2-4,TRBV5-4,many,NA,TGTGCCAGCAGCGAGGGGGAGGCAAACATTCAGTACTTC,CASSEGEANIQYF
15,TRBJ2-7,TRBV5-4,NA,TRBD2,TGTGCCAGCAGCCCATCGACTAGCGGGGTCTACGAGCAGTACTTC,CASSPSTSGVYEQYF
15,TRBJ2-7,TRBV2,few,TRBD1,TGTGCCAGCAGTCTTAACAGGGGACCTTCCTACGAGCAGTACTTC,CASSLNRGPSYEQYF
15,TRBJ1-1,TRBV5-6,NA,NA,TGTGCCAGCAGCTTGGCGTCAGACTGGAACACTGAAGCTTTCTTT,CASSLASDWNTEAFF
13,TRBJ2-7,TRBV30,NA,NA,TGTGCCTGGAGTGTAGACTTCAACTACGAGCAGTACTTC,CAWSVDFNYEQYF
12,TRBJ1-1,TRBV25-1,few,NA,TGTGCCAGCAGTGATTTCGTAGGGCAAGCTTTCTTT,CASSDFVGQAFF
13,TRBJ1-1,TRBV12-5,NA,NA,TGTGCTAGTGGTTTGGGAGCGAACACTGAAGCTTTCTTT,CASGLGANTEAFF
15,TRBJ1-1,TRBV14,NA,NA,TGTGCCAGCAGCCATACGAACAGCGCAAACACTGAAGCTTTCTTT,CASSHTNSANTEAFF
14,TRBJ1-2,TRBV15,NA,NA,TGTGCCACCAGCACCTCGTCGGGGGGACGGGGCTACACCTTC,CATSTSSGGRGYTF
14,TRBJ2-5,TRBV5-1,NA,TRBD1,TGCGCCAGCAGCTTGTTGGGACAGAGAGAGACCCAGTACTTC,CASSLLGQRETQYF
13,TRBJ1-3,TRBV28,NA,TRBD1,TGTGCCAGCAGTTTACAGGGGGCATACACCATATATTTT,CASSLQGAYTIYF
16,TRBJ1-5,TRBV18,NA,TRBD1,TGTGCCAGCTCAGAGGGACAGCGGTATAGCAATCAGCCCCAGCATTTT,CASSEGQRYSNQPQHF
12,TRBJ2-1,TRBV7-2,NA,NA,TGTGCCAGCAGCTTTGTGGGGGTTTTGCAGTTCTTC,CASSFVGVLQFF
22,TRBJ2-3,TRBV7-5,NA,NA,TGTGCCAGAAGCTTAGCGTTTCATCTAGATTTATCGCGGCGGGAGGGCCCAGATACGCAGTATTTT,CARSLAFHLDLSRREGPDTQYF